One sample yielded the 10 T cell receptor beta chains listed below, sequenced in a study of T cell changes during pregnancy in multiple sclerosis. Profiling relied on immunoSEQ multiplex PCR, and the TCRdb table lists in-frame clones only, not all of them. Of around 47,000 clones in the sample, about 95% were seen once. Sequencing was performed on peripheral blood, taken in the second trimester of pregnancy. All receptors derive from a female donor with multiple sclerosis, enrolled in a pregnancy study.

This clone was observed a few times. For the CDR3, the DNA is TGCGCCAGCAGCCAAGCCCAGGGCGAGGGCTACACCTTC. Protein: CASSQAQGEGYTF. The chain combines TRBV4-1 with TRBJ1-2, with D possibly TRBD1 on 5 matching bases. Germline V gene sequence: CDR1 MGHRA, CDR2 YSYEKL. This CDR3 is 13 amino acids long. The V gene lost 1 base and the J gene lost 8 bases, with 11 bases spanning the gap.

The chain has TRBV9 and TRBJ2-3, with TRBD2 identical over 9 bases. From germline, CDR1 is SGDLS and CDR2 YYNGEE. This CDR3 has 14 amino acids. V trimming: 1 base; J trimming: 6 bases; junction bases outside the gene matches: 3. In DNA form, the CDR3 reads TGTGCCAGCAGCGTACGCGGGAGGGGGGATACGCAGTATTTT. It is translated as CASSVRGRGDTQYF.

The rearrangement links TRBV4-3 to TRBJ1-1; D may be TRBD1 (5 bases). Germline V gene data show CDR1 as LGHNA and CDR2 as YSLEER. There are 16 residues in the CDR3. V was cut by 0 bases and J by 2 bases, with 13 bases left in between. CDR3 sequence: CASSQDGAVRNTEAFF. DNA of the CDR3: TGCGCCAGCAGCCAAGATGGGGCAGTACGAAACACTGAAGCTTTCTTT.

V is TRBV11-2 and J is TRBJ2-2; D may be TRBD2 (7 bases). Germline lookup yields CDR1 SGHAT and CDR2 FQNNGV. The CDR3 extends over 17 amino acids. The ends were cut back, 0 bases at V and 6 bases at J, with 17 bases in the middle. CDR3 bases: TGTGCCAGCAGCTTAGATCGGTTGGGGGGGCGGTCCGGGGAGCTGTTTTTT. Translating gives CASSLDRLGGRSGELFF.

The V gene is TRBV14, the J gene TRBJ2-2; 7 bases agree with TRBD1. Germline-derived CDR1 and CDR2 are SGHDN and FVKESK. The CDR3 spans 16 residues. The junction had 5 bases not matched to a gene; V was cut back by 4 bases and J by 0 bases. The DNA for the CDR3 is TGTGCCAGCAGCCCGCGACAGGGCGCGAACACCGGGGAGCTGTTTTTT. This encodes CASSPRQGANTGELFF.

The chain is built from TRBV5-5 and TRBJ2-7, with no clear D. CDR3 size: 17 residues. The germline gives CDR1 SGHKS, CDR2 YYEKEE (reference sequence). Between the trimmed V and J ends, which lost 0 bases and 1 base, there was a span of 17 bases. CDR3 in amino acids: CASSLEAAEARSYEQYF. DNA of the CDR3: TGTGCCAGCAGCTTGGAGGCAGCTGAGGCCCGATCCTACGAGCAGTACTTC.

V gene TRBV5-1 combines with J gene TRBJ2-5, with D tentatively TRBD2 (5 bases). Trimming removed 0 bases from V and 3 bases from J, with 6 bases in between. Germline V lookup: CDR1 SGHRS, CDR2 YFSETQ. The CDR3 has 13 amino acids. The CDR3 DNA sequence: TGCGCCAGCAGCTTGGTGGGAGAAGAGACCCAGTACTTC. Translated: CASSLVGEETQYF.

The chain carries TRBV6-5 and TRBJ1-4, with 10 nucleotides matching TRBD1. V was pared by 6 bases and J by 8 bases, with 6 bases of the junction left unmatched. Germline V CDR1 and CDR2: MNHEY, SVGAGI. The CDR3 has 14 amino acids. This CDR3 reads CASRPDRGREKLFF. In nucleotides, the CDR3 is TGTGCCAGCAGGCCAGACAGGGGGCGGGAAAAACTGTTTTTT.

The chain has TRBV27 and TRBJ1-1; D may be TRBD1 (5 bases). The germline V gene has CDR1 MNHEY and CDR2 SMNVEV (reference sequence). Trimming removed 2 bases at V and 4 bases at J, with 11 bases between. The CDR3 length is 14 residues. CDR3 sequence: CASSLEGVATEAFF. Written as DNA, the CDR3 is TGTGCCAGCAGTTTAGAAGGGGTGGCCACTGAAGCTTTCTTT.

This clone was counted once. The rearrangement joins TRBV11-1 to TRBJ2-7; the match to TRBD2 covers 11 bases. This CDR3 is 18 amino acids long. Germline V gene sequence: CDR1 SGHAT, CDR2 FQDESV (reference sequence). J gave up 2 bases and V 4 bases, and 13 bases lay outside the gene matches. The CDR3 DNA reads TGTGCCAGCAGCTCTTTGATTTGGACTAGCGGGTCACCCTACGAGCAGTACTTC. Amino acid sequence: CASSSLIWTSGSPYEQYF.